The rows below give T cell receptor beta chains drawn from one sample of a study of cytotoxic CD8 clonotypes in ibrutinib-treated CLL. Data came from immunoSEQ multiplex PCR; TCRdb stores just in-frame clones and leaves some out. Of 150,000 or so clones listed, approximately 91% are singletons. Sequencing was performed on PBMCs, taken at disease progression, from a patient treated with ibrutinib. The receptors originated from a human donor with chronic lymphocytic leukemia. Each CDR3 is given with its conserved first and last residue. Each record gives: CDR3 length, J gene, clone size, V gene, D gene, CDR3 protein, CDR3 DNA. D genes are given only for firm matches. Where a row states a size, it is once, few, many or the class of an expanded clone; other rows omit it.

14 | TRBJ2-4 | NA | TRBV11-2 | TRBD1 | CASSLALTGGEGYF | TGTGCCAGCAGCTTAGCTCTCACAGGGGGAGAGGGATACTTC
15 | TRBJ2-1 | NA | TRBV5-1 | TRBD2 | CASSQGTSGSNEQFF | TGCGCCAGCAGCCAAGGGACTAGCGGGAGTAATGAGCAGTTCTTC
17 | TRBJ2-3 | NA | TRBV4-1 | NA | CASSQDALETGTDTQYF | TGCGCCAGCAGCCAAGACGCTTTGGAGACCGGCACAGATACGCAGTATTTT
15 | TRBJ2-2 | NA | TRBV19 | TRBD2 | CASNGRASNTGELFF | TGTGCCAGCAACGGGAGGGCCTCGAACACCGGGGAGCTGTTTTTT
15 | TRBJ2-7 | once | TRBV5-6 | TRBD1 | CASSWGQGALDEQYF | TGTGCCAGCAGCTGGGGACAGGGGGCGCTCGACGAGCAGTACTTC
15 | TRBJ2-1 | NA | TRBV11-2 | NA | CASTAWDFGTNKQFF | TGTGCCAGCACCGCTTGGGACTTTGGAACGAACAAGCAGTTCTTC
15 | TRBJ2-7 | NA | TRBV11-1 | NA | CASSPPMVPDYEQYF | TGTGCCAGCAGCCCGCCGATGGTCCCCGACTACGAGCAGTACTTC
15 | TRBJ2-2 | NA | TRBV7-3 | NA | CASSLRDRPSGELFF | TGTGCCAGCAGCTTAAGGGACCGGCCTTCCGGGGAGCTGTTTTTT
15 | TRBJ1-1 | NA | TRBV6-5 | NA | CASRGRDGGNTEAFF | TGTGCCAGCAGGGGGAGGGACGGGGGGAACACTGAAGCTTTCTTT
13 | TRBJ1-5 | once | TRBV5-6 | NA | CASSLAGVQPQHF | TGTGCCAGCAGCTTGGCCGGGGTTCAGCCCCAGCATTTT
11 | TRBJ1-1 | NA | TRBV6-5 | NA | CASGGNTEAFF | TGTGCCAGCGGAGGGAACACTGAAGCTTTCTTT
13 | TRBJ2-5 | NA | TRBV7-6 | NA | CASSHRLEETQYF | TGTGCCAGCAGCCACAGACTAGAAGAGACCCAGTACTTC
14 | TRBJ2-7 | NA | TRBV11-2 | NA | CASSLLASSYEQYF | TGTGCCAGCAGCTTACTGGCAAGCTCCTACGAGCAGTACTTC
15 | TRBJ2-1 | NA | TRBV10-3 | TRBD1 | CAISVETGYDNEQFF | TGTGCCATCAGTGTGGAGACAGGGTACGACAATGAGCAGTTCTTC
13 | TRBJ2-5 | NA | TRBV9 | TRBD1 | CASSQGDRETQYF | TGTGCCAGCAGCCAAGGGGACAGGGAGACCCAGTACTTC
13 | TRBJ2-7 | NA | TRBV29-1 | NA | CSARTSTTYEQYF | TGCAGCGCCAGGACATCTACCACCTACGAGCAGTACTTC
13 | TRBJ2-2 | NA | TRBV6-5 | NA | CASSYSLSGELFF | TGTGCCAGCAGTTACTCGTTGTCCGGGGAGCTGTTTTTT
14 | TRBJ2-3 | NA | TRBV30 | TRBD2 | CAWSEGLSVAGVFF | TGTGCCTGGAGTGAGGGCTTATCAGTAGCGGGAGTTTTTTTT
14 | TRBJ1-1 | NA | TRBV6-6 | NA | CASGKGGPNTEAFF | TGTGCCAGCGGTAAGGGGGGGCCGAACACTGAAGCTTTCTTT
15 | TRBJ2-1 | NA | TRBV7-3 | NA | CASSPALGTYNEQFF | TGTGCCAGCAGCCCCGCCCTAGGGACTTACAATGAGCAGTTCTTC
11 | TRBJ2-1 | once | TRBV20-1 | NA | CSPLRINEQFF | TGCAGCCCCCTGCGCATCAATGAGCAGTTCTTC
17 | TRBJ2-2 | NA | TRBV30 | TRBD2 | CAWMGTGGEGPLGELFF | TGTGCCTGGATGGGAACGGGGGGGGAGGGCCCCCTAGGGGAGCTGTTTTTT
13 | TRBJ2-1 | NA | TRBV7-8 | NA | CASSSPRGDEQFF | TGTGCCAGCAGCAGTCCCAGGGGGGACGAGCAGTTCTTC
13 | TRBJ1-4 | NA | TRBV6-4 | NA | CATSIGPGEKLFF | TGTGCCACCTCGATTGGGCCCGGGGAAAAACTGTTTTTT
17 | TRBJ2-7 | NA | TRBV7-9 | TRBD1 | CASSSTRLRGQSYEQYF | TGTGCCAGCAGCTCAACGCGGCTAAGGGGGCAGTCCTACGAGCAGTACTTC
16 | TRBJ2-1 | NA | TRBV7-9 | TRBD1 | CASSLLDRGPYNEQFF | TGTGCCAGCAGCTTACTAGACAGGGGGCCTTACAATGAGCAGTTCTTC
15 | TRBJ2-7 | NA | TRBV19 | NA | CASSIVPGLMYEQYF | TGTGCCAGTAGTATAGTCCCGGGTCTCATGTACGAGCAGTACTTC
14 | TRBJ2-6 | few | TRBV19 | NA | CASRQSSGANVLTF | TGTGCCAGTCGACAGTCCTCTGGGGCCAACGTCCTGACTTTC
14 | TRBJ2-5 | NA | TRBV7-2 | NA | CASSLSGTQETQYF | TGTGCCAGCAGTCTATCCGGGACCCAAGAGACCCAGTACTTC
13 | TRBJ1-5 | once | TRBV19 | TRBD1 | CASSTGGSQPQHF | TGTGCCAGTAGCACAGGGGGAAGTCAGCCCCAGCATTTT
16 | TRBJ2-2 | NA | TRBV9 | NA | CASSVEDYRGTGELFF | TGTGCCAGCAGCGTAGAGGACTACCGAGGCACCGGGGAGCTGTTTTTT
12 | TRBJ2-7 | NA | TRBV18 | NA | CASSPSYAEQYF | TGTGCCAGCTCACCGTCCTACGCTGAGCAGTACTTC
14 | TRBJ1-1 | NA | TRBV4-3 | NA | CASSQDLKYTEAFF | TGCGCCAGCAGCCAAGATCTCAAGTACACTGAAGCTTTCTTT
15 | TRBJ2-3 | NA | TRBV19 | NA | CASSIQEVGTDTQYF | TGTGCCAGTAGTATCCAGGAGGTGGGCACAGATACGCAGTATTTT
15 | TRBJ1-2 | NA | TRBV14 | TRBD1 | CASSQVGGANYGYTF | TGTGCCAGCAGCCAAGTAGGGGGCGCAAACTATGGCTACACCTTC
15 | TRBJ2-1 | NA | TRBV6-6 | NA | CASSAVSGTYNEQFF | TGTGCCAGCAGTGCCGTTTCCGGGACTTACAATGAGCAGTTCTTC
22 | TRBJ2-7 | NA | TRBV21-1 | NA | CATRLWRAFLASGRGDLREQYF | TGTGCCACCCGTCTTTGGAGGGCTTTTTTGGCTAGCGGGAGAGGGGACCTACGCGAGCAGTACTTC
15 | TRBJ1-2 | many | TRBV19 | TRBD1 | CASSSRTGILGGYTF | TGTGCCAGTAGTAGCCGGACAGGGATCTTGGGTGGCTACACCTTC
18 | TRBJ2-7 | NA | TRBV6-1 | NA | CASSEFFVEAGKSYEQYF | TGTGCCAGCAGTGAATTTTTTGTTGAGGCGGGAAAGTCCTACGAGCAGTACTTC
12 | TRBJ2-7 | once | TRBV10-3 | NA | CAATGPRGEQYF | TGTGCCGCTACCGGGCCCCGGGGCGAGCAGTACTTC
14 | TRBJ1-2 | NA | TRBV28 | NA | CASSPQGPNYGYTF | TGTGCCAGCAGTCCCCAGGGTCCTAACTATGGCTACACCTTC
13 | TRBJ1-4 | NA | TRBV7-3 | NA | CASSTSRGEKLFF | TGTGCCAGCAGTACTAGTAGGGGTGAAAAACTGTTTTTT
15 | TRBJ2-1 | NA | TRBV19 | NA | CASSNGRWSYNEQFF | TGTGCCAGTAGTAACGGGAGATGGTCCTACAATGAGCAGTTCTTC
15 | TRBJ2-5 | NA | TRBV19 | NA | CATRDQGTSRETQYF | TGTGCCACCAGGGACCAGGGGACGTCGCGGGAGACCCAGTACTTC
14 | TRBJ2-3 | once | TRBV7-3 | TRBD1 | CASSLDRGRDTQYF | TGTGCCAGCAGCCTCGACAGGGGTAGGGATACGCAGTATTTT
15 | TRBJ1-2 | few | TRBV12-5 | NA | CASGSPLGDRYGYTF | TGTGCTAGTGGTTCTCCCCTCGGAGACCGTTATGGCTACACCTTC
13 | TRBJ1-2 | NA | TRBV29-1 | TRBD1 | CSAPGTDPYGYTF | TGCAGCGCCCCAGGGACAGACCCTTATGGCTACACCTTC
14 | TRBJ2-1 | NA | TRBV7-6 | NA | CASSLVRSGNEQFF | TGTGCCAGCAGCTTAGTGAGGAGCGGGAATGAGCAGTTCTTC
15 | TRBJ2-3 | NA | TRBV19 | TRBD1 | CASSMGTESTDTQYF | TGTGCCAGTAGTATGGGGACAGAAAGCACAGATACGCAGTATTTT
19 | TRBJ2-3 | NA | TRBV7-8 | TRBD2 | CASSLLAGENKLSTDTQYF | TGTGCCAGCAGCCTATTGGCGGGAGAGAACAAACTAAGCACAGATACGCAGTATTTT
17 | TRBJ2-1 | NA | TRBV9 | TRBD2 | CASSAGTSGNSYNEQFF | TGTGCCAGCAGCGCAGGGACTAGCGGGAACTCCTACAATGAGCAGTTCTTC
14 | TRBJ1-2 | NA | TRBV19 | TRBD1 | CASSITGEVSGYTF | TGTGCCAGTAGTATTACAGGGGAGGTCTCTGGCTACACCTTC
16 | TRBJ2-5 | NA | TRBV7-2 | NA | CASSLVLPSGGETQYF | TGTGCCAGCAGCTTAGTGCTCCCCAGCGGAGGAGAGACCCAGTACTTC
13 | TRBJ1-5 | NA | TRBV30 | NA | CAWSVGGSGPQHF | TGTGCCTGGAGTGTGGGCGGCAGCGGGCCCCAGCATTTT
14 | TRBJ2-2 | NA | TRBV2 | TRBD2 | CAIGTSGRNGELFF | TGTGCCATAGGGACTAGCGGGAGGAACGGGGAGCTGTTTTTT
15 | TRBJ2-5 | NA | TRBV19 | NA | CASSIGTGSQETQYF | TGTGCCAGTAGTATCGGGACGGGCTCCCAAGAGACCCAGTACTTC
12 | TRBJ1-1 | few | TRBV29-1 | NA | CSVPEGSYGAFF | TGCAGCGTCCCTGAGGGGAGTTACGGAGCTTTCTTT
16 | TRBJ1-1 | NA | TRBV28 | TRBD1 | CASRGTGDLPNTEAFF | TGTGCCAGCAGGGGAACAGGGGACCTTCCAAACACTGAAGCTTTCTTT
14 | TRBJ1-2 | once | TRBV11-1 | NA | CASSLDWQGYGYTF | TGTGCCAGCAGCTTAGATTGGCAGGGCTATGGCTACACCTTC